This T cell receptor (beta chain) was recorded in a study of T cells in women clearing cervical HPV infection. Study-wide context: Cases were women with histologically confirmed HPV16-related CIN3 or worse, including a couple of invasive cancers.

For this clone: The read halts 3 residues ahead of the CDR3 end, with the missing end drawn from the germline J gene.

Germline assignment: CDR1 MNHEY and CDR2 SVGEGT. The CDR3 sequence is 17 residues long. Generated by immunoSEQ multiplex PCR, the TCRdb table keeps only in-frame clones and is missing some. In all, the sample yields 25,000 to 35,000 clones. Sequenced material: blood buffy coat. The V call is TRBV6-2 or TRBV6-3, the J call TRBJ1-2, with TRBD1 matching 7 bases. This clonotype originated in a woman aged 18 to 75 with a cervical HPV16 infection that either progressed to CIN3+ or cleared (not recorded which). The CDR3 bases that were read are TGTGCCAGCAGCCAACGACTAGCGGGAGTTGGGACAGATACC. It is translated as CASSQRLAGVGTDT. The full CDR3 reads CASSQRLAGVGTDTYTF.